The 32 T cell receptor beta chains in this list originate from one sample, sequenced in a study of shared clonotypes between healthy human individuals. Naive CD8 cells were CD45RO-negative, positively selected for CCR7, excluding terminally differentiated effector memory CD45RA+ cells. The assay was immunoSEQ multiplex PCR, and TCRdb's table has in-frame clones only and misses some. This table holds about 580,000 clones, roughly 98% found once. Sample: naive CD8+ T cells sorted from blood. These receptors were taken from a man aged 25-40 years in good health.

The J gene is TRBJ2-6, the V gene TRBV5-5, with D tentatively TRBD2 (5 bases). Trimming removed 1 base from V and 0 bases from J, with 8 bases in between. This CDR3 has 16 amino acids. Germline CDR1 reads SGHKS; CDR2 reads YYEKEE (reference sequence). CDR3 nucleotide sequence: TGTGCCAGCAGCTTGTCAGGACTCTCTGGGGCCAACGTCCTGACTTTC. Protein: CASSLSGLSGANVLTF.

V gene TRBV4-1 combines with J gene TRBJ2-7; 7 nucleotides match TRBD1. CDR3 size: 18 residues. V was clipped by 0 bases and J by 2 bases; unmatched bases: 13. The germline CDR1 and CDR2 sequences are MGHRA and YSYEKL. CDR3 in amino acids: CASSQEEGATGFTYEQYF. The CDR3 nucleotides read TGCGCCAGCAGCCAAGAAGAGGGGGCGACAGGCTTCACCTACGAGCAGTACTTC.

This rearrangement joins TRBV6-1 to TRBJ2-5; D may be TRBD1 or TRBD2 (6 bases each). CDR3 length: 16 residues. V was trimmed by 3 bases and J by 7 bases, leaving 21 bases between them. Germline values: CDR1 MNHNS, CDR2 SASEGT. This CDR3 is CASSESPGGGSLTQYF. The CDR3 nucleotides read TGTGCCAGCAGTGAGTCCCCCGGGGGCGGGTCCCTGACCCAGTACTTC.

The CDR3, as DNA: TGTGCCAGCAGTCCCTTAGAAGCCGGGGAGCTGTTTTTT. Its protein product is CASSPLEAGELFF. The V call is TRBV27, the J call TRBJ2-2; D is unresolved. V lost 5 bases and J lost 6, with 10 bases in between. Germline CDR1 and CDR2: MNHEY and SMNVEV (reference sequence). CDR3 length equals 13 residues.

The V gene is TRBV9, the J gene TRBJ2-5; 13 bases line up with TRBD2. The CDR3 consists of 17 residues. The ends lost 0 bases at V and 4 bases at J; junction bases unmatched: 6. The germline V gene encodes CDR1 SGDLS and CDR2 YYNGEE. CDR3 region: CASSVGTSGSVLETQYF. In nucleotides, the CDR3 is TGTGCCAGCAGCGTAGGGACTAGCGGGAGTGTCTTAGAGACCCAGTACTTC.

The rearrangement links TRBV11-2 to TRBJ2-2; D is uncertain. The V and J ends lost 2 bases and 4 bases respectively, with 5 bases between them. The CDR3 consists of 13 residues. CDR1 is SGHAT, CDR2 FQNNGV, per germline. The chain's CDR3 is CASSLIRTGELFF. DNA for the CDR3: TGTGCCAGCAGCTTAATACGCACCGGGGAGCTGTTTTTT.

The chain has TRBV7-2 and TRBJ2-1; 9 bases align to TRBD2. The V segment lost 3 bases and the J segment 8 bases; nucleotides outside the gene matches: 2. This CDR3 region has 13 residues. Germline loops: CDR1 SGHTA, CDR2 FQGNSA. For the CDR3, the DNA is TGTGCCAGCAGCTTGCTAGCGGGATATGAGCAGTTCTTC. Translated: CASSLLAGYEQFF.

This clone occurred once. The genes are TRBV7-9 and TRBJ1-2; 7 nucleotides match TRBD1. Germline lookup yields CDR1 SEHNR and CDR2 FQNEAQ (reference sequence). CDR3 size: 16 residues. Trimming took 4 bases from V and 5 from J; bases not matched to a gene: 13. This CDR3 reads CASSSRADRPHYGYTF. CDR3 coding DNA: TGTGCCAGCAGCTCCCGGGCGGACAGGCCGCATTATGGCTACACCTTC.

The chain recombines TRBV28 with TRBJ2-7; perhaps TRBD2 as D (7 bases). CDR1 is MDHEN, CDR2 SYDVKM, per germline. This CDR3 is 16 amino acids long. Trimming left V 2 bases short and J 0 bases short, with 14 bases between. The chain's CDR3 is CASSLSYGGPSYEQYF. The CDR3 DNA follows: TGTGCCAGCAGTTTAAGTTACGGGGGGCCCTCCTACGAGCAGTACTTC.

The rearrangement uses TRBV7-9 and TRBJ2-7; 7 bases are a match to TRBD2. The CDR3 contains 14 residues. In germline, CDR1 is SEHNR, CDR2 FQNEAQ (reference sequence). J was trimmed by 3 bases and V by 2 bases; bases with no gene match: 4. In nucleotides, the CDR3 is TGTGCCAGCAGCTTATTCGGGGAGGGCTACGAGCAGTACTTC. It encodes CASSLFGEGYEQYF.

This sequence joins TRBV6-5 and TRBJ2-7; 9 nucleotides agree with TRBD2. V lost 6 bases to trimming and J lost 0 bases; unmatched junction nucleotides: 3. The CDR3 is 14 amino acids. Germline CDR1 MNHEY, CDR2 SVGAGI. The CDR3 sequence: CASRGTSLSYEQYF. The CDR3, as DNA: TGTGCCAGCAGAGGGACTAGCCTCTCCTACGAGCAGTACTTC.

The J gene is TRBJ2-3, the V gene TRBV4-3, with TRBD2 matching 14 bases. The CDR3 is made up of 19 amino acids. Trimming removed 2 bases from V and 0 bases from J; junction bases left unmatched: 7. Germline values: CDR1 LGHNA, CDR2 YSLEER. The CDR3 sequence: CASSQSPTSGRASTDTQYF. CDR3 nucleotide sequence: TGCGCCAGCAGCCAATCACCGACTAGCGGGAGGGCTAGCACAGATACGCAGTATTTT.

The chain uses TRBV28 and TRBJ1-2; D gene uncertain. The CDR3 totals 15 residues. Trimming shortened V by 5 bases and J by 0 bases, and 13 bases separated the two germline ends. The germline CDR1 and CDR2 sequences are MDHEN and SYDVKM. The chain's CDR3 is CASSPPGVANYGYTF. The CDR3 DNA sequence: TGTGCCAGCAGTCCCCCTGGGGTCGCTAACTATGGCTACACCTTC.

Details on this clone: The junction departs from germline at one end; a sequencing error may be responsible. The J gene is TRBJ2-7, the V gene TRBV2, with unresolved D. This CDR3 is built from 16 residues. Looked up from germline, CDR1 is SNHLY and CDR2 is FYNNEI. DNA for the CDR3: TGTGCCTGCAGTCCCCTGTCTCCGACCCTAGGCTACGAGCAGTACTTC. Protein: CACSPLSPTLGYEQYF.

This rearrangement joins TRBV2 to TRBJ2-3; TRBD1 is a possible D gene (6 bases). Germline values: CDR1 SNHLY, CDR2 FYNNEI. The CDR3 has 14 amino acids. The germline V and J ends were trimmed by 9 bases and 2 bases, with 15 bases remaining between them. The CDR3 DNA sequence: TGTGCCAGACGACAGGATTTGTACACAGATACGCAGTATTTT. It is translated as CARRQDLYTDTQYF. Supplemented by reference TRBV2 and TRBJ2-3, the full variable domain reads EPEVTQTPSHQVTQMGQEVILRCVPISNHLYFYWYRQILGQKVEFLVSFYNNEISEKSEIFDDQFSVERPDGSNFTLKIRSTKLEDSAMYFCARRQDLYTDTQYFGPGTRLTVL.

The rearrangement links TRBV11-1 to TRBJ2-7; D unresolved. From germline, CDR1 is SGHAT and CDR2 FQDESV (reference sequence). V shed 1 base and J shed 0 bases, with 16 bases lying between them. The CDR3 totals 17 residues. The CDR3 DNA reads as TGTGCCAGCAGCTTAGGGGAAAGAGTCTCCTTCTCCTACGAGCAGTACTTC. Protein: CASSLGERVSFSYEQYF.

The chain recombines TRBV10-1 with TRBJ2-7, with TRBD2 matching 14 bases. Germline V CDR1 and CDR2: WNHNN, SYGVQD (reference sequence). The CDR3 runs 17 residues. The V segment lost 3 bases and the J segment 0 bases; nucleotides outside the gene matches: 4. CDR3 nucleotide sequence: TGCGCCAGCAGTGATCGGACTAGCGGGAGGAGCTCCTACGAGCAGTACTTC. It yields the protein CASSDRTSGRSSYEQYF.

This chain uses TRBV5-1 with TRBJ1-1; 9 bases map to TRBD1. This CDR3 is 14 amino acids long. V dropped 3 bases and J dropped 1; count of bases not matched to a gene: 1. Germline lookup yields CDR1 SGHRS and CDR2 YFSETQ. CDR3 bases: TGCGCCAGCAGCTCGGACAGGGGGAACACTGAAGCTTTCTTT. Its protein product is CASSSDRGNTEAFF. Combining the CDR3 with reference TRBV5-1 and TRBJ1-1 gives the whole variable domain KAGVTQTPRYLIKTRGQQVTLSCSPISGHRSVSWYQQTPGQGLQFLFEYFSETQRNKGNFPGRFSGRQFSNSRSEMNVSTLELGDSALYLCASSSDRGNTEAFFGQGTRLTVV.

The rearrangement joins TRBV27 to TRBJ2-7, with 8 bases that match TRBD2. The CDR3 covers 14 residues. CDR1 is MNHEY and CDR2 is SMNVEV in the germline V gene (reference sequence). With 10 bases clipped from V and 4 bases from J, the junction kept 12 bases outside the gene matches. The CDR3 reads CATQGSGSLYEQYF. The DNA of the CDR3 is TGTGCCACTCAGGGAAGCGGGAGCTTGTACGAGCAGTACTTC.

The J gene is TRBJ1-4, the V gene TRBV5-1, with D uncertain. This CDR3 is built from 14 residues. Per the germline V gene, CDR1 is SGHRS and CDR2 is YFSETQ. V lost 4 bases and J 4 bases, leaving 11 bases between the germline ends. CDR3 in amino acids: CASSAVGLNEKLFF. As DNA, the CDR3 is TGCGCCAGCAGCGCGGTGGGCCTTAATGAAAAACTGTTTTTT.

This chain uses TRBV4-1 with TRBJ2-7, with 7 bases aligning to TRBD2. The CDR3 length is 14 residues. The trim removed 4 bases at V and 2 bases at J, leaving 5 bases unmatched. CDR1 is MGHRA, CDR2 YSYEKL, per germline. CDR3 coding DNA: TGCGCCAGCAGCCCCATTGGGACTACCTACGAGCAGTACTTC. Translated: CASSPIGTTYEQYF.

This chain links TRBV29-1 with TRBJ2-3, with TRBD1 identical over 7 bases. The J segment lost 3 bases and the V segment lost 1 base, leaving 7 bases of the junction unmatched. This CDR3 contains 15 residues. Germline values: CDR1 SQVTM, CDR2 ANQGSEA. This CDR3 is CSVEVPGQATDTQYF. The CDR3 DNA reads TGCAGCGTTGAAGTTCCAGGACAGGCTACAGATACGCAGTATTTT.

This clone has a handful of counts. The chain employs TRBV9 and TRBJ1-2, with a tentative D call TRBD1 (5 bases). V was clipped by 4 bases and J by 7 bases, with 8 bases between them. Germline CDR1 and CDR2: SGDLS and YYNGEE. The length of the CDR3 is 11 residues. The CDR3 loop reads CASSRGSGYTF. CDR3 coding DNA: TGTGCCAGCAGCCGGGGGAGTGGCTACACCTTC.

The chain combines TRBV18 with TRBJ2-1; D gene uncertain. Trimming pared 1 base from V and 8 bases from J, leaving 12 bases between. The CDR3 spans 14 residues. CDR1 KGHSH and CDR2 LQKENI come from the germline V gene. The CDR3 region has the DNA TGTGCCAGCTCACCACACAAGGACGGCCATGAGCAGTTCTTC. This translates into CASSPHKDGHEQFF.

The chain carries TRBV7-6 and TRBJ2-2, with 14 bases that match TRBD2. Germline V gene lookup returns CDR1 SGHVS and CDR2 FNYEAQ. The V gene end was trimmed by 5 bases and the J gene end by 7 bases; junction bases not matched to a gene: 9. The CDR3 has 17 amino acids. The CDR3 protein is CASSGPGLAGVVGELFF. Here the CDR3 DNA reads TGTGCCAGCAGCGGGCCGGGACTAGCGGGAGTCGTCGGGGAGCTGTTTTTT.

The chain combines TRBV5-4 with TRBJ2-3, with D uncertain. Germline V gene data show CDR1 as SGHNT and CDR2 as YYREEE (reference sequence). The V gene lost 4 bases and the J gene lost 6 bases, with 12 bases spanning the gap. CDR3 length: 13 amino acids. The CDR3 DNA reads as TGTGCCAGCAGCCCTAATATCCCGGATACGCAGTATTTT. This gives the protein CASSPNIPDTQYF.

The chain joins TRBV7-9 to TRBJ2-3; perhaps D is TRBD1 or TRBD2 (5 bases each). From germline, CDR1 is SEHNR and CDR2 FQNEAQ (reference sequence). Trimming left V 1 base short and J 2 bases short, with 7 bases between. The CDR3 length is 14 residues. In nucleotides, the CDR3 is TGTGCCAGCAGCTTAGGAGGGGACACAGATACGCAGTATTTT. It specifies CASSLGGDTDTQYF. The full variable domain, rest sourced from reference TRBV7-9 and TRBJ2-3, is DTGVSQNPRHKITKRGQNVTFRCDPISEHNRLYWYRQTLGQGPEFLTYFQNEAQLEKSRLLSDRFSAERPKGSFSTLEIQRTEQGDSAMYLCASSLGGDTDTQYFGPGTRLTVL.

J is TRBJ2-1 and V is TRBV27; a possible D gene is TRBD1 (6 bases). V lost 3 bases and J lost 0, with 9 bases in between. CDR1 is MNHEY and CDR2 is SMNVEV in the germline V gene (reference sequence). This CDR3 has 15 amino acids. In nucleotides, the CDR3 is TGTGCCAGCAGTTTGGGACACGGCTCCTACAATGAGCAGTTCTTC. It codes for CASSLGHGSYNEQFF.

The rearrangement joins TRBV4-3 to TRBJ1-4; the D gene is possibly TRBD1 (5 bases). Germline V gene sequence: CDR1 LGHNA, CDR2 YSLEER. There are 19 residues in the CDR3. V dropped 4 bases and J dropped 3 bases, with 24 bases sitting between them. The CDR3 region is CASSPLGPGSNGANEKLFF. In DNA, the CDR3 is TGCGCCAGCAGCCCGCTGGGGCCAGGGTCGAATGGAGCTAATGAAAAACTGTTTTTT.

The V and J genes are TRBV19 and TRBJ1-2; a possible D gene is TRBD1 (6 bases). V was cut by 3 bases and J by 3 bases, with 8 bases left in between. CDR3 length: 13 amino acids. Looked up from germline, CDR1 is LNHDA and CDR2 is SQIVND (reference sequence). Here the CDR3 reads CASSIGTYYGYTF. CDR3 bases: TGTGCCAGTAGTATTGGGACATACTATGGCTACACCTTC.

The chain recombines TRBV7-9 with TRBJ2-1; no clear D gene. Per the germline V gene, CDR1 is SEHNR and CDR2 is FQNEAQ (reference sequence). The CDR3 totals 16 residues. The V gene lost 4 bases and the J gene lost 3 bases, with 16 bases spanning the gap. CDR3 sequence reads: CASSSSVFLGYNEQFF. The CDR3 DNA is TGTGCCAGCAGCTCCTCTGTCTTTTTGGGCTACAATGAGCAGTTCTTC. The variable domain in full, completed from reference TRBV7-9 and TRBJ2-1, reads DTGVSQNPRHKITKRGQNVTFRCDPISEHNRLYWYRQTLGQGPEFLTYFQNEAQLEKSRLLSDRFSAERPKGSFSTLEIQRTEQGDSAMYLCASSSSVFLGYNEQFFGPGTRLTVL.

The chain is built from TRBV28 and TRBJ2-7, with D possibly matching TRBD1 (5 bases). V lost 8 bases, J lost 2 bases, and 13 bases lay in between. Looked up from germline, CDR1 is MDHEN and CDR2 is SYDVKM. This CDR3 region has 13 residues. The CDR3 bases are TGTGCCAGCGTGACAGCCGTAGCCTACGAGCAGTACTTC. Translating it yields CASVTAVAYEQYF. Combining the CDR3 with reference TRBV28 and TRBJ2-7 gives the whole variable domain DVKVTQSSRYLVKRTGEKVFLECVQDMDHENMFWYRQDPGLGLRLIYFSYDVKMKEKGDIPEGYSVSREKKERFSLILESASTNQTSMYLCASVTAVAYEQYFGPGTRLTVT.